Each of the 16 T cell receptor beta chains below was sequenced from the same sample in a study of T-cell memory formation after mild COVID-19. From the 5' RACE reads, TCRdb called clonotypes with MiXCR, one entry per CDR3 protein. The sample records 240,000 or so distinct CDR3 sequences, more than 8% being singletons. Sequencing was done on a sample of PBMCs or a T cell subset sorted from them (not recorded which). All receptors come from a man between 18 and 29 years old who had mild COVID-19 (a few samples of this study predate the infection). Cell type and time point are not known.

In this sample, this clonotype turned up a few times. The chain is built from TRBV5-1 and TRBJ1-5; 7 bases line up with TRBD1. The CDR3 extends over 15 amino acids. V gave up 5 bases and J gave up 0 bases; unmatched junction bases: 5. Germline CDR1 reads SGHRS; CDR2 reads YFSETQ. CDR3 sequence (DNA): TGCGCCAGCAGGCCCCAGGGGGATAGCAATCAGCCCCAGCATTTT. As protein: CASRPQGDSNQPQHF.

In this sample, this clonotype turned up a few times. This sequence joins TRBV14 and TRBJ1-2; 7 nucleotides agree with TRBD1. The CDR3 consists of 15 residues. The J segment lost 2 bases and the V segment lost 1 base, leaving 4 bases of the junction unmatched. Germline CDR1 is SGHDN and CDR2 is FVKESK. CDR3 DNA: TGTGCCAGCAGCCAAGCACAGGGGTCCAACTATGGCTACACCTTC. Protein sequence: CASSQAQGSNYGYTF.

The chain combines TRBV5-6 with TRBJ2-7; perhaps TRBD1 as D (5 bases). Germline V lookup: CDR1 SGHDT, CDR2 YYEEEE. The CDR3 sequence is 15 residues long. V lost 0 bases and J lost 1, with 11 bases in between. CDR3 sequence reads: CASSLGKGMSYEQYF. CDR3 DNA: TGTGCCAGCAGCTTGGGGAAGGGGATGTCCTACGAGCAGTACTTC.

This clonotype has a handful of counts. This sequence joins TRBV18 and TRBJ2-3; D uncertain. This CDR3 is 12 amino acids long. Germline V gene lookup returns CDR1 KGHSH and CDR2 LQKENI. V lost 0 bases and J lost 6, with 4 bases in between. The CDR3 DNA is TGTGCCAGCTCACCACCGGTGGATACGCAGTATTTT. This sequence encodes CASSPPVDTQYF.

The gene calls are TRBV5-1 and TRBJ2-4, with D possibly matching TRBD1 (6 bases). This CDR3 is 15 amino acids long. CDR1 and CDR2 from the germline V gene are SGHRS and YFSETQ. V was trimmed by 5 bases and J by 0 bases, leaving 12 bases between them. CDR3 region: CASRLTQGAKNIQYF. The CDR3 DNA reads as TGCGCCAGCAGGCTTACACAGGGAGCCAAAAACATTCAGTACTTC.

The chain joins TRBV7-2 to TRBJ2-3, with 10 bases lining up with TRBD2. Trimming at V came to 2 bases and at J to 5 bases, leaving 7 bases not matched to a gene. The V gene's germline CDR1 is SGHTA and CDR2 FQGNSA. The CDR3 sequence is 16 residues long. The CDR3 sequence is CASSLRLAGAGDTQYF. CDR3 bases: TGTGCCAGCAGCTTAAGGCTAGCGGGGGCGGGAGATACGCAGTATTTT.

V and J are TRBV7-2 and TRBJ2-3; a weak D match, TRBD2 (6 bases). This CDR3 region has 14 residues. The V and J ends lost 1 base and 4 bases respectively, with 9 bases between them. Germline values: CDR1 SGHTA, CDR2 FQGNSA. This CDR3 is CASSLDAGPDTQYF. The CDR3 bases are TGTGCCAGCAGCTTAGATGCGGGGCCAGATACGCAGTATTTT.

This clonotype was seen only a few times. The chain combines TRBV7-2 with TRBJ2-7; D may match TRBD1 or TRBD2 (6 bases each). The CDR3 has 15 residues. CDR1 and CDR2 from the germline V gene are SGHTA and FQGNSA. V lost 5 bases and J 3 bases, leaving 17 bases between the germline ends. The DNA of the CDR3 is TGTGCCAGCAGCCTGGGGACGGGGGCTAACTACGAGCAGTACTTC. It codes for CASSLGTGANYEQYF.

V and J are TRBV12-3 or TRBV12-4 and TRBJ2-3; no reliable D call. With 8 bases removed from V and 0 bases from J, the gap between germline ends came to 15 bases. The CDR3 consists of 15 residues. The CDR3 nucleotides read TGTGCCAGCCGTTCCAAGGCGAAAAGCACAGATACGCAGTATTTT. Translated: CASRSKAKSTDTQYF.

This clonotype has more than one count but fewer than ten. The chain joins TRBV18 to TRBJ2-7; maybe TRBD2 (6 bases). This CDR3 comprises 13 residues. Trimming pared 8 bases from V and 3 bases from J, leaving 14 bases between. Germline CDR1 KGHSH, CDR2 LQKENI. The CDR3 here is CASAQLAFYEQYF. In DNA form, the CDR3 reads TGTGCCAGCGCCCAACTAGCTTTCTACGAGCAGTACTTC.

The chain uses TRBV2 and TRBJ1-2; no clear D. The V gene lost 4 bases and the J gene lost 4 bases, with 13 bases spanning the gap. Germline lookup yields CDR1 SNHLY and CDR2 FYNNEI. CDR3 length: 14 amino acids. CDR3 in DNA: TGTGCCAGCAGTGGGACCTTCCTTCTCTATGGCTACACCTTC. This gives the protein CASSGTFLLYGYTF.

The table lists this clonotype with a few counts. The V and J genes are TRBV4-1 and TRBJ2-2; D is unclear. The CDR3 is 17 amino acids. From germline, CDR1 is MGHRA and CDR2 YSYEKL. Trimming removed 1 base at V and 5 bases at J, with 17 bases between. The CDR3 sequence: CASSQVGFVAGTGELFF. The CDR3 nucleotides read TGCGCCAGCAGCCAAGTGGGTTTCGTAGCCGGGACCGGGGAGCTGTTTTTT.

This clonotype occurred a few times. The chain carries TRBV4-1 and TRBJ1-5; the D gene is possibly TRBD1 (5 bases). V dropped 3 bases and J dropped 3 bases, with 6 bases sitting between them. Germline V gene sequence: CDR1 MGHRA, CDR2 YSYEKL. The CDR3 is made up of 13 amino acids. The CDR3 nucleotides read TGCGCCAGCAGCCAGGGGGTCAATCAGCCCCAGCATTTT. It translates to CASSQGVNQPQHF.

This clonotype appeared a few times. DNA for the CDR3: TGCGCCAGCAGCCAAGGCCCGGCGAATCAAAACACCGGGGAGCTGTTTTTT. Translated: CASSQGPANQNTGELFF. The chain has TRBV4-1 and TRBJ2-2; the D is unclear. V was pared by 1 base and J by 2 bases, with 14 bases between. In germline, CDR1 is MGHRA, CDR2 YSYEKL. The CDR3 length is 17 residues.

This clonotype was recorded many times. This CDR3 is CASRTTGVQYF. Here the CDR3 DNA reads TGTGCCAGCAGGACAACAGGGGTGCAGTACTTC. The chain has TRBV12-3 or TRBV12-4 and TRBJ2-7; TRBD1 matches at 7 bases. V lost 6 bases and J lost 9; bases outside the gene matches: 5. CDR3 length: 11 residues.

The chain employs TRBV9 and TRBJ2-3; 11 positions match TRBD2. J lost 3 bases, V lost 1 base, and 16 bases had no gene match. CDR3 size: 20 residues. Germline CDR1 and CDR2: SGDLS and YYNGEE. CDR3: CASSVSVLAGDPPATDTQYF. In nucleotides, the CDR3 is TGTGCCAGCAGCGTATCGGTACTAGCGGGGGACCCCCCAGCGACAGATACGCAGTATTTT.